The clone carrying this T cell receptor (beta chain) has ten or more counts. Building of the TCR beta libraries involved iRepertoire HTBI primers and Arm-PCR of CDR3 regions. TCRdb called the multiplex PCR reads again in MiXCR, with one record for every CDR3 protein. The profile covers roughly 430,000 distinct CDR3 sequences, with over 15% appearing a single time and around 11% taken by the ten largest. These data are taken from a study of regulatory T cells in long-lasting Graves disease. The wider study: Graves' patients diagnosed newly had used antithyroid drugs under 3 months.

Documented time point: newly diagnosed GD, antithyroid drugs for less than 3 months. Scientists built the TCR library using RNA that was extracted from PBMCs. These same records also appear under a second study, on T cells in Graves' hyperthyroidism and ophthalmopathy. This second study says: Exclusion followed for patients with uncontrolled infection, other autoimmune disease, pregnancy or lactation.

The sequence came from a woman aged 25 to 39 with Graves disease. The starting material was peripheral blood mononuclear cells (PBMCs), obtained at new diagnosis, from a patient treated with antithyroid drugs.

CDR3: CAGTSSGRTGELFF. CDR3 DNA: TGTGCCGGGACCTCAAGCGGGAGAACCGGGGAGCTGTTTTTT. J is TRBJ2-2 and V is TRBV7-9; 8 positions match TRBD2. Germline V gives CDR1 SEHNR, CDR2 FQNEAQ (reference sequence). This CDR3 region has 14 residues. Unmatched junction bases numbered 10, after V lost 11 bases and J lost 5 bases.